The T cell receptor beta chain under discussion was sequenced for a study of CD8+CD57+ T cells in acquired aplastic anemia. The sequenced patients had an expansion of CD8+CD57+ cells seen by flow cytometry. In its sample, this clonotype was seen many times. Trimming took 3 bases from V and 2 from J, leaving 14 bases between them. The CDR3 spans 14 residues. Germline values: CDR1 DFQATT, CDR2 SNEGSKA (reference sequence). Profiling that covered TCR beta VDJ and CDR3 relied on genomic DNA as its template. Via MiXCR, TCRdb re-called the reads, giving one row per CDR3 protein. The sample lists around 500,000 distinct CDR3 sequences, less than 35% seen once, with nearly 0.85% in the top ten.

Sequencing input: sorted CD4+, CD8+, or CD8+CD57+ T cells (not recorded which) from PBMCs. This sequence joins TRBV20-1 and TRBJ2-7, with D tentatively TRBD1 (6 bases). This receptor was obtained from a human donor with aplastic anemia. In DNA, the CDR3 is TGCAGTGCTAGCCGCACAGGGAAAACCTACGAGCAGTACTTC. Translated: CSASRTGKTYEQYF.